This is a list of T cell receptor beta chains from one sample in a study of OX40 agonist ivuxolimab in advanced cancers. The method was immunoSEQ multiplex PCR; TCRdb's version includes in-frame clones alone and lacks a portion of them. The sample has fewer than 120,000 clones, roughly 87% seen once. The sequenced sample was CD4+ or CD8+ T cells sorted from blood, obtained in a trial of the OX40 agonist ivuxolimab. These receptors came from an adult with an advanced solid tumor such as melanoma, head and neck, liver or kidney cancer. The CDR3 runs from the conserved cysteine through the conserved F or W. A D gene is named only where the DNA matches it firmly. Some rows mark clone size as missing; the rest say once, few, many or name a class of expanded clone.

j_gene: TRBJ1-2; v_gene: TRBV6-6; d_gene: .; len: 14; abundance: .; CDR3aa: CASSYSQADYGYTF; CDR3nt: TGTGCCAGCAGTTACTCCCAGGCAGACTATGGCTACACCTTC
j_gene: TRBJ1-5; v_gene: TRBV27; d_gene: TRBD1; len: 13; abundance: .; CDR3aa: CASSWDRGQPQHF; CDR3nt: TGTGCCAGCAGTTGGGACAGGGGACAGCCCCAGCATTTT
j_gene: TRBJ1-6; v_gene: TRBV19; d_gene: .; len: 15; abundance: .; CDR3aa: CASSILGSYNSPLHF; CDR3nt: TGTGCCAGTAGTATTCTGGGCTCCTATAATTCACCCCTCCACTTT
j_gene: TRBJ1-2; v_gene: TRBV7-2; d_gene: TRBD1; len: 14; abundance: once; CDR3aa: CASSSDRGRLGYTF; CDR3nt: TGTGCCAGCAGCTCAGACAGGGGGCGGCTTGGCTACACCTTC
j_gene: TRBJ1-1; v_gene: TRBV13; d_gene: .; len: 14; abundance: .; CDR3aa: CASSLRDVNTEAFF; CDR3nt: TGTGCCAGCAGCTTAAGGGACGTGAACACTGAAGCTTTCTTT
j_gene: TRBJ1-2; v_gene: TRBV2; d_gene: .; len: 13; abundance: .; CDR3aa: CASSEGRDYGYTF; CDR3nt: TGTGCCAGCAGTGAAGGTCGGGACTATGGCTACACCTTC
j_gene: TRBJ2-7; v_gene: TRBV30; d_gene: .; len: 11; abundance: .; CDR3aa: CAWSVSYEQYF; CDR3nt: TGTGCCTGGAGTGTCTCCTACGAGCAGTACTTC
j_gene: TRBJ2-1; v_gene: TRBV28; d_gene: .; len: 14; abundance: .; CDR3aa: CASRAGTLNNEQFF; CDR3nt: TGTGCCAGCAGGGCCGGGACACTAAACAATGAGCAGTTCTTC
j_gene: TRBJ2-3; v_gene: TRBV6-6; d_gene: .; len: 13; abundance: .; CDR3aa: CASSREQINTQYF; CDR3nt: TGTGCCAGCAGCAGAGAACAAATTAATACGCAGTATTTT
j_gene: TRBJ2-7; v_gene: TRBV7-2; d_gene: .; len: 18; abundance: .; CDR3aa: CASSSTLGKGTRAYEQYF; CDR3nt: TGTGCCAGCAGCTCCACCCTCGGGAAGGGAACTCGAGCCTACGAGCAGTACTTC
j_gene: TRBJ2-1; v_gene: TRBV5-4; d_gene: .; len: 15; abundance: once; CDR3aa: CASSLFRGAYNEQFF; CDR3nt: TGTGCCAGCAGCTTGTTCCGCGGGGCCTACAATGAGCAGTTCTTC